This is a list of T cell receptor beta chains from one sample in a study of T cell responses to AZD1222 COVID-19 vaccine. Sequenced by immunoSEQ multiplex PCR; TCRdb stores in-frame clones only, minus some. This sample carries over 150,000 clones, under 95% of them seen once, and the ten largest clones take around 1.6%. The source was peripheral blood, collected 28 days after the second AZD1222 dose. These TCRs come from an adult who received the AZD1222 COVID-19 vaccine. Both conserved end residues are part of each CDR3. The D gene is left open where the match is weak. Clone size, where shown, is once, few, many, or a class for clones that have expanded.

size: -; D: -; V: TRBV6-1; J: TRBJ1-4; DNA: TGTGCCAGCAGTGATCAGGTTGGCCTCGAAAAACTGTTTTTT; CDR3: CASSDQVGLEKLFF
size: -; D: -; V: TRBV5-5; J: TRBJ2-7; DNA: TGTGCCAGCAGCCCCGGGCCCCAGGGGTGGTCCTACGAGCAGTACTTC; CDR3: CASSPGPQGWSYEQYF
size: -; D: -; V: TRBV29-1; J: TRBJ1-2; DNA: TGCAGCGTTGATCAACGGCCCTATGGCTACACCTTC; CDR3: CSVDQRPYGYTF
size: -; D: -; V: TRBV11-2; J: TRBJ2-5; DNA: TGTGCCAGCAGCTTAAGCACCCAAGAGACCCAGTACTTC; CDR3: CASSLSTQETQYF
size: -; D: -; V: TRBV9; J: TRBJ2-5; DNA: TGTGCCAGCAGCGTAGGGAACGGCCAAGAGACCCAGTACTTC; CDR3: CASSVGNGQETQYF
size: -; D: -; V: TRBV2; J: TRBJ1-5; DNA: TGTGCCAGCAGTGATGGGGCAAATCTTGGCAATCAGCCCCAGCATTTT; CDR3: CASSDGANLGNQPQHF
size: once; D: TRBD1; V: TRBV4-3; J: TRBJ2-1; DNA: TGCGCCAGCAGCCCCTGGACAGGGCGTGAGCAGTTCTTC; CDR3: CASSPWTGREQFF
size: -; D: TRBD2; V: TRBV7-9; J: TRBJ2-5; DNA: TGTGCCAGCAGCTCCTCTAAGACTAGCGGGGGCCAAGAGACCCAGTACTTC; CDR3: CASSSSKTSGGQETQYF
size: -; D: TRBD2; V: TRBV29-1; J: TRBJ2-7; DNA: TGCAGCGTTGAACACCCGGGGGGCTACGAGCAGTACTTC; CDR3: CSVEHPGGYEQYF
size: -; D: -; V: TRBV28; J: TRBJ1-5; DNA: TGTGCCACCAGGACCCGGCTGCATGGGGGATTTTCATCCCAGCATTTT; CDR3: CATRTRLHGGFSSQHF
size: once; D: -; V: TRBV5-1; J: TRBJ1-4; DNA: TGCGCCAGCAGCTTGGCCGGGCAGGGTAATGAAAAACTGTTTTTT; CDR3: CASSLAGQGNEKLFF
size: few; D: TRBD2; V: TRBV11-2; J: TRBJ2-1; DNA: TGTGCCAGCAGCTTCTCTCTAGCGGGGGGATACAATGAGCAGTTCTTC; CDR3: CASSFSLAGGYNEQFF
size: -; D: TRBD2; V: TRBV7-2; J: TRBJ2-1; DNA: TGTGCCAGCAGCGTAACTAGCGTCAATGAGCAGTTCTTC; CDR3: CASSVTSVNEQFF
size: -; D: -; V: TRBV30; J: TRBJ1-5; DNA: TGTGCCTGGAGTGGTTCCTACAATCAGCCCCAGCATTTT; CDR3: CAWSGSYNQPQHF
size: -; D: TRBD1; V: TRBV19; J: TRBJ1-1; DNA: TGTGCCAGTAGTACGGGCGTGGGCAGGGGGCGAGGTGAAGCTTTCTTT; CDR3: CASSTGVGRGRGEAFF
size: -; D: -; V: TRBV9; J: TRBJ2-3; DNA: TGTGCCAGCAGCGTCACAGGGGGATCGGCTAGCGGGACGAGGGGTGCAGATACGCAGTATTTT; CDR3: CASSVTGGSASGTRGADTQYF
size: -; D: TRBD1; V: TRBV19; J: TRBJ1-2; DNA: TGTGCCAGTAGTGCCTCGGGACAGCTCTATGGCTACACCTTC; CDR3: CASSASGQLYGYTF
size: -; D: -; V: TRBV11-2; J: TRBJ1-1; DNA: TGTGCCAGCAGCTTCGGTTTAGGCGTGAACACTGAAGCTTTCTTT; CDR3: CASSFGLGVNTEAFF
size: once; D: TRBD1; V: TRBV19; J: TRBJ1-1; DNA: TGTGCCAGTAGCCCCCCGGACAGGATGAACACTGAAGCTTTCTTT; CDR3: CASSPPDRMNTEAFF
size: once; D: -; V: TRBV5-6; J: TRBJ1-1; DNA: TGTGCCAGCAGCTTGGCTCCGGGGGGGAGCACTGAAGCTTTCTTT; CDR3: CASSLAPGGSTEAFF
size: -; D: TRBD2; V: TRBV14; J: TRBJ2-5; DNA: TGTGCCAGCAGCCGGGGACTAGCGGTACAAGAGACCCAGTACTTC; CDR3: CASSRGLAVQETQYF
size: once; D: -; V: TRBV9; J: TRBJ1-6; DNA: TGTGCCAGCAGCGTAGGGGGGGAGACCTATAATTCACCCCTCCACTTT; CDR3: CASSVGGETYNSPLHF
size: few; D: TRBD2; V: TRBV2; J: TRBJ2-5; DNA: TGTGCCAGCAGAGGACTAGCTCTTGGACAACAGACCCAGTACTTC; CDR3: CASRGLALGQQTQYF
size: -; D: TRBD1; V: TRBV28; J: TRBJ1-4; DNA: TGTGCCAGCAGTTTAACCGGGACAGCTAATGAAAAACTGTTTTTT; CDR3: CASSLTGTANEKLFF
size: -; D: -; V: TRBV9; J: TRBJ1-4; DNA: TGTGCCAGCAGCGTAGGGACAGCCAATAATGAAAAACTGTTTTTT; CDR3: CASSVGTANNEKLFF
size: -; D: -; V: TRBV27; J: TRBJ2-5; DNA: TGTGCCAGACCCACTGAGACCCAGTACTTC; CDR3: CARPTETQYF
size: few; D: -; V: TRBV7-2; J: TRBJ1-2; DNA: TGTGCCAGCAGACCAGCCTATGGCTACACCTTC; CDR3: CASRPAYGYTF
size: -; D: -; V: TRBV7-9; J: TRBJ2-7; DNA: TGTGCCAGCAGCTTGGGGGCAGCCACTACCTACGAGCAGTACTTC; CDR3: CASSLGAATTYEQYF
size: -; D: TRBD2; V: TRBV6-5; J: TRBJ2-3; DNA: TGTGCCATCAGAGGACTAGCGGGAGCTGGGGATACGCAGTATTTT; CDR3: CAIRGLAGAGDTQYF
size: -; D: -; V: TRBV5-1; J: TRBJ1-1; DNA: TGCGCCAGCAGCCGCACAGGGAGCGGCACTGAAGCTTTCTTT; CDR3: CASSRTGSGTEAFF
size: -; D: -; V: TRBV9; J: TRBJ2-7; DNA: TGTGCCAGCAGCGTAGATGGGGCCGCCTACGAGCAGTACTTC; CDR3: CASSVDGAAYEQYF
size: -; D: TRBD2; V: TRBV7-2; J: TRBJ2-7; DNA: TGTGCCAGCAGCCCTAGCGGGAGTAACTACGAGCAGTACTTC; CDR3: CASSPSGSNYEQYF
size: -; D: -; V: TRBV28; J: TRBJ1-4; DNA: TGTGCCAGCAGTGGAGGAAACCATGAAAAACTGTTTTTT; CDR3: CASSGGNHEKLFF
size: -; D: -; V: TRBV10-3; J: TRBJ1-1; DNA: TGTGCCATCAGCAGTAGGAACACTGAAGCTTTCTTT; CDR3: CAISSRNTEAFF
size: -; D: TRBD2; V: TRBV15; J: TRBJ2-1; DNA: TGTGCCACCAGCAGAGAGAGGACTAGCGGCAATGAGCAGTTCTTC; CDR3: CATSRERTSGNEQFF
size: -; D: -; V: TRBV6-5; J: TRBJ2-7; DNA: TGTGCCAGCAGTTACTCGGGGTCAGGAGGCTACGAGCAGTACTTC; CDR3: CASSYSGSGGYEQYF
size: -; D: -; V: TRBV4-2; J: TRBJ1-3; DNA: TGTGCCAGCAGCCTCCGGACAGTAACGTCTGGAAACACCATATATTTT; CDR3: CASSLRTVTSGNTIYF
size: -; D: -; V: TRBV3-1/TRBV3-2; J: TRBJ2-3; DNA: TGTGCCAGCAGCCCCCGGGTTCACACAGATACGCAGTATTTT; CDR3: CASSPRVHTDTQYF
size: once; D: TRBD1; V: TRBV7-9; J: TRBJ1-2; DNA: TGTGCCAGCAGCCAGGACAGGAAGCCCTATGGCTACACCTTC; CDR3: CASSQDRKPYGYTF
size: -; D: -; V: TRBV29-1; J: TRBJ1-1; DNA: TGCAGCGTTACAGGGTGGGGCACTGAAGCTTTCTTT; CDR3: CSVTGWGTEAFF
size: -; D: -; V: TRBV4-3; J: TRBJ2-7; DNA: TGCGCCAGCAGCCAAGCCCGAGGGGACTACGAGCAGTACTTC; CDR3: CASSQARGDYEQYF
size: -; D: -; V: TRBV4-1; J: TRBJ1-1; DNA: TGCGCCAGCAGCCAAGGGGGTATTTGGGCTGAAGCTTTCTTT; CDR3: CASSQGGIWAEAFF
size: -; D: -; V: TRBV3-1/TRBV3-2; J: TRBJ1-5; DNA: TGTGCCAGCAGCCCATCAGGGTACGGTCAGCCCCAGCATTTT; CDR3: CASSPSGYGQPQHF
size: -; D: -; V: TRBV27; J: TRBJ2-5; DNA: TGTGCCAGCAGTTCCCAAGAGACCCAGTACTTC; CDR3: CASSSQETQYF
size: -; D: TRBD1; V: TRBV7-9; J: TRBJ1-6; DNA: TGTGCCGGCAGTCACCCCGGGGACAGGAGCTCCTATAATTCACCCCTCCACTTT; CDR3: CAGSHPGDRSSYNSPLHF
size: -; D: -; V: TRBV9; J: TRBJ2-2; DNA: TGTGCCAGCAGCGTAGTTTTCACCGGGGAGCTGTTTTTT; CDR3: CASSVVFTGELFF
size: -; D: -; V: TRBV5-5; J: TRBJ2-1; DNA: TGTGCCAGCAGCTTGGAGGTCGGCAGATACAATGAGCAGTTCTTC; CDR3: CASSLEVGRYNEQFF
size: -; D: TRBD1; V: TRBV18; J: TRBJ1-1; DNA: TGTGCCAGCTCACCTGGGACAGGGGAGAACACTGAAGCTTTCTTT; CDR3: CASSPGTGENTEAFF
size: -; D: TRBD1; V: TRBV27; J: TRBJ1-5; DNA: TGTGCCAGCAGGGATACAGGGGGCTCTCAGCCCCAGCATTTT; CDR3: CASRDTGGSQPQHF
size: -; D: -; V: TRBV2; J: TRBJ1-3; DNA: -; CDR3: CASSDFAGGNF
size: -; D: TRBD2; V: TRBV28; J: TRBJ2-2; DNA: TGTGCCAGCAAACGGGGGGGTCCCGGGGAGCTGTTTTTT; CDR3: CASKRGGPGELFF
size: -; D: TRBD1; V: TRBV6-5; J: TRBJ1-2; DNA: TGTGCCAGCAGTACCCCGGGACAGGGGGCGGGAGGCTACACCTTC; CDR3: CASSTPGQGAGGYTF
size: -; D: -; V: TRBV2; J: TRBJ2-4; DNA: TGTGCCATATTTATTCCCCTCAGAAACATTCAGTACTTC; CDR3: CAIFIPLRNIQYF